Following are 21 T cell receptor beta chains from one sample sequenced in a study of blood T cell repertoires in COVID-19. TCRdb keeps only in-frame clones here, not all; method: immunoSEQ multiplex PCR. Of 90,000 to 150,000 clones in the sample, around 87% were seen once. The sequenced sample was peripheral blood. The source is a human donor in a cohort sampled during active COVID-19.

This clone came up once. The chain carries TRBV24-1 and TRBJ2-1, with D perhaps matching TRBD2 (6 bases). Germline CDR1 KGHDR, CDR2 SFDVKD. The CDR3 has 14 amino acids. Trimming took 9 bases from V and 2 from J, leaving 13 bases between them. In nucleotides, the CDR3 is TGTGCCACCGGGCCGGGAGCGGCCTACAATGAGCAGTTCTTC. Protein: CATGPGAAYNEQFF.

The chain combines TRBV3-1 (or the pseudogene TRBV3-2) with TRBJ1-1, with D unresolved. This CDR3 contains 12 residues. V was shortened by 5 bases and J by 4 bases, with 8 bases between the two germline ends. Germline assignment: CDR1 LGHDT and CDR2 YNNKEL (reference sequence). CDR3 residues: CASSVRGTEAFF. CDR3 DNA sequence: TGTGCCAGCAGCGTCCGGGGCACTGAAGCTTTCTTT.

The rearrangement links TRBV27 to TRBJ2-1, with 7 bases matching TRBD2. With V trimmed by 7 bases and J by 8 bases, 11 bases remained unmatched. From germline, CDR1 is MNHEY and CDR2 SMNVEV (reference sequence). This CDR3 region has 14 residues. CDR3 sequence reads: CASTPWGRGDEQFF. CDR3 sequence (DNA): TGTGCCAGCACCCCTTGGGGGAGGGGCGATGAGCAGTTCTTC.

The chain joins TRBV7-9 to TRBJ2-5; 16 nucleotides agree with TRBD2. This CDR3 spans 17 amino acids. With V trimmed by 7 bases and J by 3 bases, 8 bases remained unmatched. CDR1 SEHNR and CDR2 FQNEAQ come from the germline V gene (reference sequence). CDR3 protein: CASTPGLAGGPEETQYF. In DNA form, the CDR3 reads TGTGCCAGCACACCGGGACTAGCGGGAGGGCCCGAAGAGACCCAGTACTTC. The full variable domain, with the rest looked up from reference TRBV7-9 and TRBJ2-5, is DTGVSQNPRHKITKRGQNVTFRCDPISEHNRLYWYRQTLGQGPEFLTYFQNEAQLEKSRLLSDRFSAERPKGSFSTLEIQRTEQGDSAMYLCASTPGLAGGPEETQYFGPGTRLLVL.

The chain is built from TRBV29-1 and TRBJ2-3; 10 bases fit TRBD2. V trimming: 4 bases; J trimming: 4 bases; junction bases outside the gene matches: 5. The CDR3 sequence is 14 residues long. Germline values: CDR1 SQVTM, CDR2 ANQGSEA. The CDR3: CSVALAGVSDTQYF. For the CDR3, the DNA is TGCAGCGTTGCCCTAGCGGGAGTGTCAGATACGCAGTATTTT.

V usage is TRBV19 and J usage is TRBJ1-2; perhaps TRBD1 as D (6 bases). This CDR3 comprises 14 residues. V lost 9 bases and J 8 bases, leaving 22 bases between the germline ends. Germline assignment: CDR1 LNHDA and CDR2 SQIVND (reference sequence). Written as DNA, the CDR3 is TGTGCCAGCGCCTCTACGGGGGGCGCCTTCGGCTACACCTTC. It specifies CASASTGGAFGYTF.

The gene calls are TRBV6-4 and TRBJ1-1; 7 nucleotides agree with TRBD1. Germline V gives CDR1 MRHNA, CDR2 SNTAGT. V trimming: 4 bases; J trimming: 5 bases; junction bases outside the gene matches: 10. The CDR3 contains 15 residues. CDR3 coding DNA: TGTGCCAGCAGTGCCCTAGCGGGGACAGATACTGAAGCTTTCTTT. It is translated as CASSALAGTDTEAFF.

V gene TRBV5-1 combines with J gene TRBJ1-2, with 8 positions matching TRBD1. There are 15 residues in the CDR3. Germline CDR1 and CDR2: SGHRS and YFSETQ. J gave up 0 bases and V 4 bases, and 5 bases lay outside the gene matches. The DNA for the CDR3 is TGCGCCAGCAGCACCGGACAGGGTTCTAACTATGGCTACACCTTC. This translates into CASSTGQGSNYGYTF.

This chain connects TRBV28 to TRBJ1-4; tentatively, D is TRBD1 (6 bases). This CDR3 is built from 15 residues. CDR1 is MDHEN and CDR2 is SYDVKM in the germline V gene. V was shortened by 7 bases and J by 0 bases, with 12 bases between the two germline ends. CDR3 sequence reads: CASTIGGATNEKLFF. DNA of the CDR3: TGTGCCAGCACCATAGGGGGTGCAACTAATGAAAAACTGTTTTTT.

The gene calls are TRBV6-1 and TRBJ2-7; TRBD2 matches 8 bases. Trimming took 1 base from V and 2 from J; bases not matched to a gene: 13. CDR1 and CDR2 from the germline V gene are MNHNS and SASEGT. The CDR3 is 18 amino acids. In DNA, the CDR3 is TGTGCCAGCAGTGAAGGTATATATCCACGGGAGGGGGCCTACGAGCAGTACTTC. Protein product: CASSEGIYPREGAYEQYF.

V gene TRBV6-5 combines with J gene TRBJ1-2; 11 bases are shared with TRBD1. This CDR3 region has 12 residues. Germline V lookup: CDR1 MNHEY, CDR2 SVGAGI. Unmatched junction bases numbered 2, after V lost 6 bases and J lost 8 bases. CDR3 residues: CASRWTGGGYTF. The CDR3 coding sequence is TGTGCCAGCAGGTGGACAGGGGGCGGCTACACCTTC.

The V call is TRBV6-2 or TRBV6-3, the J call TRBJ1-1, with D unclear. This CDR3 contains 11 residues. V was pared by 6 bases and J by 4 bases, with 6 bases between. The germline V gene has CDR1 MNHEY and CDR2 SVGEGT. The CDR3 spells CASSPSTEAFF. In nucleotides, the CDR3 is TGTGCCAGCAGCCCGAGCACTGAAGCTTTCTTT.

The chain employs TRBV28 and TRBJ2-4; 9 positions match TRBD1. The CDR3 is 15 amino acids. CDR1 and CDR2 (germline): MDHEN, SYDVKM. V lost 3 bases, J lost 8 bases, and 8 bases stayed unmatched. CDR3 coding DNA: TGTGCCAGCAGTTTTGGGGACAGGGTTAGGGACATTCAGTACTTC. This encodes CASSFGDRVRDIQYF. Full variable domain (remainder filled in from reference TRBV28 and TRBJ2-4): DVKVTQSSRYLVKRTGEKVFLECVQDMDHENMFWYRQDPGLGLRLIYFSYDVKMKEKGDIPEGYSVSREKKERFSLILESASTNQTSMYLCASSFGDRVRDIQYFGAGTRLSVL.

V usage is TRBV3-1 (or the pseudogene TRBV3-2) and J usage is TRBJ2-1; tentative D call: TRBD2 (6 bases). The V end was cut by 7 bases, the J end by 3 bases, with 13 bases between. This CDR3 has 14 residues. The germline V gene encodes CDR1 LGHDT and CDR2 YNNKEL (reference sequence). CDR3 region: CASTGGPYYNEQFF. In nucleotides, the CDR3 is TGTGCCAGCACCGGGGGTCCTTACTACAATGAGCAGTTCTTC.

This sequence joins TRBV19 and TRBJ2-1; 10 bases line up with TRBD1. J was trimmed by 8 bases and V by 4 bases; bases with no gene match: 8. This CDR3 is 15 amino acids long. Germline CDR1 is LNHDA and CDR2 is SQIVND (reference sequence). The CDR3 here is CASSKQWDRGYEQFF. The CDR3 nucleotides read TGTGCCAGTAGTAAACAATGGGACAGGGGATATGAGCAGTTCTTC.

The chain joins TRBV27 to TRBJ2-3; D is possibly TRBD1 (5 bases). With 3 bases removed from V and 1 base from J, the gap between germline ends came to 17 bases. The CDR3 contains 17 residues. The germline CDR1 and CDR2 sequences are MNHEY and SMNVEV (reference sequence). The CDR3, as DNA: TGTGCCAGCAGTTTTAAGCCCCCCCCACAGGGCACAGATACGCAGTATTTT. Amino acids: CASSFKPPPQGTDTQYF.

J is TRBJ2-1 and V is TRBV3-1 (or the pseudogene TRBV3-2), with 8 bases identical to TRBD1. Germline V CDR1 and CDR2: LGHDT, YNNKEL (reference sequence). CDR3 size: 15 residues. V dropped 4 bases and J dropped 12; count of bases not matched to a gene: 14. CDR3 sequence: CASSRWDRISDGQFF. DNA for the CDR3: TGTGCCAGCAGCCGCTGGGACAGGATCTCCGATGGGCAGTTCTTC.

This clone was detected only once. The chain's CDR3 is CAAGLGANSGNTIYF. The CDR3 coding sequence is TGTGCCGCAGGGCTAGGGGCTAACTCTGGAAACACCATATATTTT. The chain couples TRBV6-6 to TRBJ1-3; a weak D match, TRBD1 (5 bases). From germline, CDR1 is MNHNY and CDR2 SVGAGI (reference sequence). V was clipped by 11 bases and J by 0 bases, with 17 bases between them. The length of the CDR3 is 15 residues.

This clone was picked up one time. The rearrangement links TRBV5-6 to TRBJ2-1; D perhaps matches TRBD2 (5 bases). The V and J ends lost 0 bases and 9 bases respectively, with 13 bases between them. Germline V CDR1 and CDR2: SGHDT, YYEEEE. This CDR3 has 14 residues. The CDR3 loop is CASSLDGGKGEQFF. The CDR3, as DNA: TGTGCCAGCAGCTTGGACGGAGGTAAGGGTGAGCAGTTCTTC.

The genes are TRBV2 and TRBJ2-2; no reliable D call. Germline CDR1 and CDR2: SNHLY and FYNNEI. The CDR3 consists of 13 residues. V was cut by 2 bases and J by 4 bases, with 5 bases left in between. This CDR3 reads CASSERLTGELFF. DNA for the CDR3: TGTGCCAGCAGTGAACGTCTCACCGGGGAGCTGTTTTTT.

The rearrangement uses TRBV4-2 and TRBJ2-5, with 12 bases matching TRBD2. V was pared by 3 bases and J by 0 bases, with 11 bases of the junction left unmatched. This CDR3 is 19 amino acids long. Germline CDR1 LGHNA, CDR2 YNFKEQ. For the CDR3, the DNA is TGTGCCAGCAGCCAGCAACCGGGACTAGCGGGCCCAAACCAAGAGACCCAGTACTTC. It translates to CASSQQPGLAGPNQETQYF.